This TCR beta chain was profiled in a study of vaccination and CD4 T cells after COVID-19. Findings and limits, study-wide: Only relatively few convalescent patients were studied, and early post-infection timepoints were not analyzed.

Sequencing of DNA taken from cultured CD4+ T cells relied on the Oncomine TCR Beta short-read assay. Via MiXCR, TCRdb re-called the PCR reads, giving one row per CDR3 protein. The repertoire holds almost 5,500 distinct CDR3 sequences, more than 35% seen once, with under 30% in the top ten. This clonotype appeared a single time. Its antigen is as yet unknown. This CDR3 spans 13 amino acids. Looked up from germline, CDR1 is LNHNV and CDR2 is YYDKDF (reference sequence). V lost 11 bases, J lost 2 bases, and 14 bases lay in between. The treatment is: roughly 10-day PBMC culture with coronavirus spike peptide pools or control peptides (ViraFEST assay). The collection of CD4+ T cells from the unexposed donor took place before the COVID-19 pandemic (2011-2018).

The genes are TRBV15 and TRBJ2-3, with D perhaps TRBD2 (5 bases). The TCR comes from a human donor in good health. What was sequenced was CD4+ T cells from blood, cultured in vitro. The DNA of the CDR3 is TGTGCCCCGGGAATAACCCCCACAGATACGCAGTATTTT. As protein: CAPGITPTDTQYF.